The 17 T cell receptor beta chains presented below share a single source sample, sequenced in a study of cytomegalovirus exposure and HLA in healthy donors (dated 2017 in TCRdb). Library construction relied on the immunoSEQ multiplex PCR assay. TCRdb took this table from immuneACCESS and kept in-frame rearrangements with V and J called. Such tables lack part of the clones; where checked against another copy, unresolved V genes explain under half of the gap, and the rest is unexplained. Counted in this sample were more than 95,000 clones; more than 75% of them appeared once. Roughly 5.3% of the sample lies in the top ten. Sequenced input: PBMCs. The receptors come from a young man in good health and CMV-seronegative.

The genes are TRBV7-6 and TRBJ2-2, with 7 bases matching TRBD2. Germline values: CDR1 SGHVS, CDR2 FNYEAQ. V was clipped by 5 bases and J by 3 bases; unmatched bases: 9. The CDR3 is 16 amino acids. The CDR3, as DNA: TGTGCCAGCAGCCGAACCGGGACTACCTACACCGGGGAGCTGTTTTTT. This codes for CASSRTGTTYTGELFF. Variable domain in full (rest from reference TRBV7-6 and TRBJ2-2): GAGVSQSPRYKVTKRGQDVALRCDPISGHVSLYWYRQALGQGPEFLTYFNYEAQQDKSGLPNDRFSAERPEGSISTLTIQRTEQRDSAMYRCASSRTGTTYTGELFFGEGSRLTVL.

This clone is medium-sized (0.01 to 0.1%) by share. The rearrangement uses TRBV27 and TRBJ2-1, with D unresolved. V was trimmed by 0 bases and J by 14 bases, leaving 14 bases between them. Germline CDR1 reads MNHEY; CDR2 reads SMNVEV (reference sequence). The length of the CDR3 is 13 residues. The CDR3: CASSLSMGAVEFF. The CDR3, as DNA: TGTGCCAGCAGTTTATCGATGGGCGCAGTGGAGTTCTTC.

The chain couples TRBV18 to TRBJ1-6, with D uncertain. Trimming cost V 3 bases and J 8 bases, with 8 bases left between them. Germline CDR1 and CDR2: KGHSH and LQKENI. The length of the CDR3 is 13 residues. CDR3 in DNA: TGTGCCAGCTCACCGGGCTTAGATTCACCCCTCCACTTT. It translates to CASSPGLDSPLHF. The variable domain in full, with the rest retrieved from reference TRBV18 and TRBJ1-6, is NAGVMQNPRHLVRRRGQEARLRCSPMKGHSHVYWYRQLPEEGLKFMVYLQKENIIDESGMPKERFSAEFPKEGPSILRIQQVVRGDSAAYFCASSPGLDSPLHFGNGTRLTVT.

V and J are TRBV7-9 and TRBJ1-6; D call uncertain. Germline-derived CDR1 and CDR2 are SEHNR and FQNEAQ (reference sequence). Trimming took 5 bases from V and 10 from J, leaving 9 bases between them. This CDR3 is built from 12 residues. CDR3 residues: CASSAPKSPLHF. In DNA, the CDR3 is TGTGCCAGCAGCGCGCCCAAGTCACCCCTCCACTTT.

The genes are TRBV30 and TRBJ1-4; 7 nucleotides match TRBD1. This CDR3 comprises 14 residues. Trimming took 1 base from V and 6 from J; bases not matched to a gene: 5. Germline CDR1 is GTSNPN and CDR2 is SVGIG (reference sequence). CDR3 nucleotide sequence: TGTGCCTGGAGTGAGGGGCAGGGGGATGAAAAACTGTTTTTT. It translates to CAWSEGQGDEKLFF.

The chain links TRBV30 to TRBJ1-2, with D possibly matching TRBD1 (6 bases). Trimming stripped 2 bases from V and 0 bases from J, with 7 bases between. The CDR3 contains 13 residues. Germline values: CDR1 GTSNPN, CDR2 SVGIG (reference sequence). DNA for the CDR3: TGTGCCTGGAGTAGGGGGACTAACTATGGCTACACCTTC. The encoded protein is CAWSRGTNYGYTF.

V usage is TRBV27 and J usage is TRBJ1-1, with no clear D. Germline V gives CDR1 MNHEY, CDR2 SMNVEV (reference sequence). V was cut by 8 bases and J by 1 base, with 5 bases left in between. This CDR3 has 11 amino acids. This chain's CDR3 is CASRGNTEAFF. The CDR3 DNA sequence: TGTGCCAGCCGGGGGAACACTGAAGCTTTCTTT.

V is TRBV5-6 and J is TRBJ2-7; TRBD1 aligns across 8 bases. Germline assignment: CDR1 SGHDT and CDR2 YYEEEE. The ends lost 4 bases at V and 5 bases at J; junction bases unmatched: 11. The CDR3 is 15 amino acids. In nucleotides, the CDR3 is TGTGCCAGCAGCCCGCTTGGGACAGGTAGGCACGAGCAGTACTTC. Translation: CASSPLGTGRHEQYF. The whole variable domain, remainder taken from reference TRBV5-6 and TRBJ2-7, is DAGVTQSPTHLIKTRGQQVTLRCSPKSGHDTVSWYQQALGQGPQFIFQYYEEEERQRGNFPDRFSGHQFPNYSSELNVNALLLGDSALYLCASSPLGTGRHEQYFGPGTRLTVT.

This clone was detected once. This chain joins TRBV27 and TRBJ1-2, with TRBD1 matching 10 bases. CDR1 is MNHEY, CDR2 SMNVEV, per germline (reference sequence). The CDR3 runs to 15 residues. J gave up 3 bases and V 5 bases, and 6 bases lay outside the gene matches. The CDR3 region has the DNA TGTGCCAGCAGTGCCCCCGGGACAGGGGACTATGGCTACACCTTC. Translated, it gives CASSAPGTGDYGYTF.

V gene TRBV6-5 combines with J gene TRBJ2-5; 7 positions agree with TRBD1. Germline CDR1 reads MNHEY; CDR2 reads SVGAGI. With V trimmed by 2 bases and J by 4 bases, 1 base remained unmatched. The CDR3 sequence is 13 residues long. The CDR3 protein is CASSYRGLETQYF. The CDR3 DNA sequence: TGTGCCAGCAGTTACAGGGGGCTAGAGACCCAGTACTTC.

The J gene is TRBJ1-2, the V gene TRBV6-1; 7 nucleotides agree with TRBD1. This CDR3 spans 16 amino acids. Germline loops: CDR1 MNHNS, CDR2 SASEGT. The V and J ends lost 1 base and 5 bases, in that order; junction bases with no gene match: 10. The CDR3 sequence: CASSEVFGDSSYGYTF. CDR3 sequence (DNA): TGTGCCAGCAGTGAAGTTTTCGGGGACAGCTCATATGGCTACACCTTC.

A single count supports this clone. The V call is TRBV5-1, the J call TRBJ1-5; 8 nucleotides line up with TRBD1. The junction had 12 bases not matched to a gene; V was cut back by 4 bases and J by 9 bases. Germline-derived CDR1 and CDR2 are SGHRS and YFSETQ. CDR3 size: 15 residues. The CDR3 bases are TGCGCCAGCAGCGTGGACAGGGCCCTCGGTAGGCCCCAGCATTTT. Its protein product is CASSVDRALGRPQHF.

This clone was seen a few times. The V gene is TRBV11-2, the J gene TRBJ2-7; D might be TRBD1 (5 bases). CDR3 size: 15 residues. Germline V gives CDR1 SGHAT, CDR2 FQNNGV. The V end lost 6 bases, the J end lost 2 bases, and 17 bases lay between the germline ends. CDR3 sequence: CASRRGWAGTYEQYF. The DNA of the CDR3 is TGTGCCAGCAGACGTGGGTGGGCAGGGACCTACGAGCAGTACTTC.

V gene TRBV30 combines with J gene TRBJ1-1; 7 bases are a match to TRBD1. The CDR3 contains 15 residues. Germline trimming cut 5 bases from V and 1 base from J; bases unmatched to any gene: 10. Germline lookup yields CDR1 GTSNPN and CDR2 SVGIG (reference sequence). CDR3 in DNA: TGTGCCTGGGCCCCCAGAAACAGGGGGAACACTGAAGCTTTCTTT. This codes for CAWAPRNRGNTEAFF.

V and J are TRBV5-1 and TRBJ1-4; D remains ambiguous. The CDR3 contains 16 residues. The germline CDR1 and CDR2 sequences are SGHRS and YFSETQ. V was shortened by 4 bases and J by 8 bases, with 21 bases between the two germline ends. In DNA form, the CDR3 reads TGCGCCAGCAGCCCCCGCGCAGGAGTCGGAGGGGAAAAACTGTTTTTT. Translating gives CASSPRAGVGGEKLFF. Using reference TRBV5-1 and TRBJ1-4 for the parts outside the CDR3, the full variable domain is KAGVTQTPRYLIKTRGQQVTLSCSPISGHRSVSWYQQTPGQGLQFLFEYFSETQRNKGNFPGRFSGRQFSNSRSEMNVSTLELGDSALYLCASSPRAGVGGEKLFFGSGTQLSVL.

The J gene is TRBJ2-7, the V gene TRBV7-8, with 10 bases identical to TRBD2. The CDR3 is 15 amino acids. CDR1 is SGHVS, CDR2 FQNEAQ, per germline. The V and J ends lost 5 bases and 6 bases, in that order; junction bases with no gene match: 10. DNA for the CDR3: TGTGCCAGCAGCACCCGACTAGCGGGTCTCGCCGAGCAGTACTTC. It translates to CASSTRLAGLAEQYF.

The chain has TRBV7-2 and TRBJ2-5; D gene ambiguous. The CDR3 runs 13 residues. The germline V gene has CDR1 SGHTA and CDR2 FQGNSA. V gave up 1 base and J gave up 5 bases, with 8 bases separating them. CDR3 bases: TGTGCCAGCAGCTTAGGGCTCCTGGAGACCCAGTACTTC. Translation gives CASSLGLLETQYF.